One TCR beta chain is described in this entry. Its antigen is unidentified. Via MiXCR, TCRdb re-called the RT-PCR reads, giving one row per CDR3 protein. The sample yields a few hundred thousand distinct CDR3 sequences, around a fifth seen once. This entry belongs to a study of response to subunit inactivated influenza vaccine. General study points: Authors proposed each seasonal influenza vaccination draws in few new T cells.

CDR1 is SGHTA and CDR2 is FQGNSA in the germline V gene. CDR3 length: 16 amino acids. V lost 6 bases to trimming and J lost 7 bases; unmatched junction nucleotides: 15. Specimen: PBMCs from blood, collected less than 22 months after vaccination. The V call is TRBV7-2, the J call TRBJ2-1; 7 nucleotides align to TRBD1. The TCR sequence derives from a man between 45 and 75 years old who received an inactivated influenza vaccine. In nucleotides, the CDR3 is TGTGCCAGCAGACCGCCGGGACAGCTTGCTCCGAATGAGCAGTTCTTC. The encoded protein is CASRPPGQLAPNEQFF.